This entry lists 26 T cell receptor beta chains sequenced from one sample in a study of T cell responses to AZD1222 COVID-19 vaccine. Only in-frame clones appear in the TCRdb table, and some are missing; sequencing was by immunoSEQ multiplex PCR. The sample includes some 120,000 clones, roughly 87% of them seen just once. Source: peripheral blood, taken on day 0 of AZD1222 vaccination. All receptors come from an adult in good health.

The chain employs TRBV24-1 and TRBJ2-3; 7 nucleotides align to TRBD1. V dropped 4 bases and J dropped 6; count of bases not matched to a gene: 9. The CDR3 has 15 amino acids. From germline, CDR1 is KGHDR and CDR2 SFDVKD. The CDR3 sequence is CATSDSRQGGDTQYF. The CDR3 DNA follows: TGTGCCACCAGTGACTCCCGACAGGGCGGGGATACGCAGTATTTT.

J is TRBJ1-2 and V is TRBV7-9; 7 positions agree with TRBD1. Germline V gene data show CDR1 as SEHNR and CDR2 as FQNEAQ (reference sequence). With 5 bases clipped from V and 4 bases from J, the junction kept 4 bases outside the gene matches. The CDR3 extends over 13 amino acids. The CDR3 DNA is TGTGCCAGCAGCCGACAGGGAGGCTATGGCTACACCTTC. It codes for CASSRQGGYGYTF.

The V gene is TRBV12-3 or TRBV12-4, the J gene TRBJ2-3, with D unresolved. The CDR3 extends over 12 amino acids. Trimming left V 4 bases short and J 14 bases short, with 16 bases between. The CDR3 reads CASSSGSGPGYF. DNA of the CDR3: TGTGCCAGCAGTTCCGGATCAGGCCCGGGGTATTTT.

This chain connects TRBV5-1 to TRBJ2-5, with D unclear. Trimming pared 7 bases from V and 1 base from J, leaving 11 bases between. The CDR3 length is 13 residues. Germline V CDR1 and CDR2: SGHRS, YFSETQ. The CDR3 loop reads CASSYIIQETQYF. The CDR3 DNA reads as TGCGCCAGCTCATACATAATCCAAGAGACCCAGTACTTC.

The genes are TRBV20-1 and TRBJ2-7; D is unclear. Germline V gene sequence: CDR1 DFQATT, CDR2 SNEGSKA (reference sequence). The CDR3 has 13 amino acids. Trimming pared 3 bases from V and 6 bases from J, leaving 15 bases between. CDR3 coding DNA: TGCAGTGCTAGTGATAGCTTGGCCAGCGAGCAGTACTTC. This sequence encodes CSASDSLASEQYF.

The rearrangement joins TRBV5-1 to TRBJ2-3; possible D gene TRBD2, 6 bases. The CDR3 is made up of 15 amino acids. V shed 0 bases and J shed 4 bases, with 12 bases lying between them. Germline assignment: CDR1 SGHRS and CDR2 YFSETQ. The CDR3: CASSLETGVADTQYF. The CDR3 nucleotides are TGCGCCAGCAGCTTGGAGACGGGAGTGGCAGATACGCAGTATTTT.

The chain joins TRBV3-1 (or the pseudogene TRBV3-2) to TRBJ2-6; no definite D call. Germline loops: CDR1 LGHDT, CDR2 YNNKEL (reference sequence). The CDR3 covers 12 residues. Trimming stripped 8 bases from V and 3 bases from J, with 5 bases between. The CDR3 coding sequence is TGTGCCAGCGGGAATGGGGCCAACGTCCTGACTTTC. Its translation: CASGNGANVLTF.

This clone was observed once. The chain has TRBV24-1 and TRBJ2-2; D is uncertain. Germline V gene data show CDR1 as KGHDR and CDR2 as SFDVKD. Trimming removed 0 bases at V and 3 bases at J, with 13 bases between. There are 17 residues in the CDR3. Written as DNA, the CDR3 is TGTGCCACCAGTGATTTGTATTCTCACGGCGACACCGGGGAGCTGTTTTTT. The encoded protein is CATSDLYSHGDTGELFF.

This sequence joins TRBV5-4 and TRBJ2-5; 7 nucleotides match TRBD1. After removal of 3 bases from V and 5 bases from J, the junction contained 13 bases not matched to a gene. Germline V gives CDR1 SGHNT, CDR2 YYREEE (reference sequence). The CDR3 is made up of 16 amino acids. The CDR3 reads CASSSGGATSLETQYF. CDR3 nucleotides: TGTGCCAGCAGCTCAGGGGGTGCAACCTCTCTGGAGACCCAGTACTTC.

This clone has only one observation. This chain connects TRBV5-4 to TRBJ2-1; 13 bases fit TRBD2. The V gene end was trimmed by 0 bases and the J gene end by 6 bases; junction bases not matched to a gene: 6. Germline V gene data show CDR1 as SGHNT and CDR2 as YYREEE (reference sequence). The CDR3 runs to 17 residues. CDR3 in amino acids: CASSLAGTSGMGNEQFF. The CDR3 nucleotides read TGTGCCAGCAGCTTGGCCGGGACTAGCGGGATGGGCAATGAGCAGTTCTTC.

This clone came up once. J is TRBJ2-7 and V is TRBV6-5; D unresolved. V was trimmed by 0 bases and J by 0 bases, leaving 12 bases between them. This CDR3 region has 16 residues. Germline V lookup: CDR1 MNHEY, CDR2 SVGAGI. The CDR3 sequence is CASSYSLTEFSYEQYF. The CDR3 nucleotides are TGTGCCAGCAGTTACTCCCTGACCGAATTCTCCTACGAGCAGTACTTC.

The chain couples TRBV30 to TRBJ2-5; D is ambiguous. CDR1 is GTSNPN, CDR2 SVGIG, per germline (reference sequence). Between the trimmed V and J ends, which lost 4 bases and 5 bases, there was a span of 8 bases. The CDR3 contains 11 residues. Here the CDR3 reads CAWTIRETQYF. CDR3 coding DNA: TGTGCCTGGACTATAAGGGAGACCCAGTACTTC.

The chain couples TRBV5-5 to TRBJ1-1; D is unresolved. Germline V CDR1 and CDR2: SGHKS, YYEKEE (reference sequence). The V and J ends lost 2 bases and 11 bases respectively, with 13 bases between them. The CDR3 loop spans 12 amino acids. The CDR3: CASSFRSERAFF. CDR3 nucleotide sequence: TGTGCCAGCAGCTTCCGCAGTGAAAGGGCTTTCTTT.

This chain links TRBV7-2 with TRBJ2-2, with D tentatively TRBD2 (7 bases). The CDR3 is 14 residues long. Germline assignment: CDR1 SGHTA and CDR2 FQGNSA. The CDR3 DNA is TGTGCTACTGGACTAGGGGGATCCCCCGGGGAGCTGTTTTTT. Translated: CATGLGGSPGELFF.

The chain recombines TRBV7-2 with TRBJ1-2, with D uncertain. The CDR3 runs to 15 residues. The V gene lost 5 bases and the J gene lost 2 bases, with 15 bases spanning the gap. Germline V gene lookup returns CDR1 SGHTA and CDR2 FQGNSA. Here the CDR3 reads CASSPSRTENYGYTF. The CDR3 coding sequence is TGTGCCAGCAGCCCCTCTCGGACGGAAAACTATGGCTACACCTTC.

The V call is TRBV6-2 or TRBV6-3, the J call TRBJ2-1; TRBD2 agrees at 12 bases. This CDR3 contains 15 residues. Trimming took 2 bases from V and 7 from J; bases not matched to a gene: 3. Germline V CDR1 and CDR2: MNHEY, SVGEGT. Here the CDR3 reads CASSYTSGRLNEQFF. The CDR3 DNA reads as TGTGCCAGCAGTTACACTAGCGGGAGGTTGAATGAGCAGTTCTTC.

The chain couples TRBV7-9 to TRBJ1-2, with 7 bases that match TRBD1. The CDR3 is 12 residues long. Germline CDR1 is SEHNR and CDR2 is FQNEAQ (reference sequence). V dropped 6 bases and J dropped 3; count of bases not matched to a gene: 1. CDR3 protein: CASSGQDYGYTF. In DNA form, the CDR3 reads TGTGCCAGCAGTGGACAGGACTATGGCTACACCTTC.

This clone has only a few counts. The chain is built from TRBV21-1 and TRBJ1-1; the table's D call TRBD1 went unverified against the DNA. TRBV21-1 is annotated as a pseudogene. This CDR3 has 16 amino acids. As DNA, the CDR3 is TGTGCCAGCAGCTCCCCAACGGGACACACGAACACTGAAGCTTTCTTT. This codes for CASSSPTGHTNTEAFF.

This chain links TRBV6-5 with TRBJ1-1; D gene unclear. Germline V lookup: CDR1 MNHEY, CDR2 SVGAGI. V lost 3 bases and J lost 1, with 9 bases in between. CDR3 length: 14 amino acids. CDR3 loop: CASSYRTGNTEAFF. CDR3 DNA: TGTGCCAGCAGTTATCGGACCGGGAACACTGAAGCTTTCTTT.

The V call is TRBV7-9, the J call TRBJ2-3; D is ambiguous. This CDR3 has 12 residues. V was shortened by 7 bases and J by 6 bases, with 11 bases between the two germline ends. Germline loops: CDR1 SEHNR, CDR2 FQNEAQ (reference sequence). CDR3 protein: CASNQEQDTQYF. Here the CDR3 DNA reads TGTGCCAGCAATCAGGAGCAGGATACGCAGTATTTT.

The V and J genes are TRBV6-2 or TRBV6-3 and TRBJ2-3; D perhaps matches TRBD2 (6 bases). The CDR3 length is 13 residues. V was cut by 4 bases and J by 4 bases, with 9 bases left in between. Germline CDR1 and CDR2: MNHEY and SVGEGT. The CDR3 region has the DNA TGTGCCAGCAGTTTGGCGGGGTCAGATACGCAGTATTTT. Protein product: CASSLAGSDTQYF.

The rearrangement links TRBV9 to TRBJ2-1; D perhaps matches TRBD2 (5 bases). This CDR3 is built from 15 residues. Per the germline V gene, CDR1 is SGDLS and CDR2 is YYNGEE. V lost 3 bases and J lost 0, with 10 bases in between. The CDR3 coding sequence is TGTGCCAGCAGCGGCAGCGGCCACTCCTACAATGAGCAGTTCTTC. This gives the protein CASSGSGHSYNEQFF.

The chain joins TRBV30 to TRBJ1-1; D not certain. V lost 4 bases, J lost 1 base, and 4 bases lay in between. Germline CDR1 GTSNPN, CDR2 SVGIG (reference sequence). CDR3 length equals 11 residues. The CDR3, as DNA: TGTGCCTGGAAGAGGAACACTGAAGCTTTCTTT. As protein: CAWKRNTEAFF.

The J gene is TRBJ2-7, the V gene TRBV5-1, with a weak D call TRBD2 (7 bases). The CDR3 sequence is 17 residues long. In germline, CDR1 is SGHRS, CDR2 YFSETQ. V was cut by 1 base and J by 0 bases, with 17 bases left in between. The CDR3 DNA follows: TGCGCCAGCAGCTTGTTCGGGGCGGGGGCATACTCCTACGAGCAGTACTTC. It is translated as CASSLFGAGAYSYEQYF.

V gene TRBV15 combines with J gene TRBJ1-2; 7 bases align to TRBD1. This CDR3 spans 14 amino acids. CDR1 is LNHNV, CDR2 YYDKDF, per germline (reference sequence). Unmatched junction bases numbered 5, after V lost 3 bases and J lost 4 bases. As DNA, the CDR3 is TGTGCCACCAGCAGGGGGACAGTGCCCTATGGCTACACCTTC. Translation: CATSRGTVPYGYTF.

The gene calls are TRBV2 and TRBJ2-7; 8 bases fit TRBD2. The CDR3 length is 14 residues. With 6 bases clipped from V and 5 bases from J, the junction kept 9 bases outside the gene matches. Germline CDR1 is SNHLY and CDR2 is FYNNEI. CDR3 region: CASSEGLVIHEQYF. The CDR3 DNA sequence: TGTGCCAGCAGCGAGGGACTAGTAATTCACGAGCAGTACTTC.